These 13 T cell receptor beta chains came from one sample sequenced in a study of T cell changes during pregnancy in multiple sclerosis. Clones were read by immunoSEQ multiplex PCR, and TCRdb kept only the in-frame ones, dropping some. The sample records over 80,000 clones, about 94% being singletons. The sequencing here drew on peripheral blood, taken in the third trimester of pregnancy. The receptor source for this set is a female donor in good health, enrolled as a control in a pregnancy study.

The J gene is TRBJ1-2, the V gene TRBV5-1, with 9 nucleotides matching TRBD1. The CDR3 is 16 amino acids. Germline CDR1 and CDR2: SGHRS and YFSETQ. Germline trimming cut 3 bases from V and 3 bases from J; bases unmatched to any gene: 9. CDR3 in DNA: TGCGCCAGCAGCTCCGGACAGGGGCCAATTGACTATGGCTACACCTTC. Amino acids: CASSSGQGPIDYGYTF.

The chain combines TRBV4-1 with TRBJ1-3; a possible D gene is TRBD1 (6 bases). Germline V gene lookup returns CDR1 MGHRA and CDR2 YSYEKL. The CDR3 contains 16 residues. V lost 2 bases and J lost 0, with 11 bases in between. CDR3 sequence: CASSQSGDRSGNTIYF. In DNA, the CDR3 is TGCGCCAGCAGCCAATCAGGGGACCGCTCTGGAAACACCATATATTTT.

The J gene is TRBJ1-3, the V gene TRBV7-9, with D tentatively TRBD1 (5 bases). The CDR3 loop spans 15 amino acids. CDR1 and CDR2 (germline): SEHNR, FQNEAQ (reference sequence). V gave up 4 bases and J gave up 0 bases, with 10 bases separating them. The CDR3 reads CASSSDRVSGNTIYF. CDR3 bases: TGTGCCAGCAGCTCCGACAGAGTCTCTGGAAACACCATATATTTT.

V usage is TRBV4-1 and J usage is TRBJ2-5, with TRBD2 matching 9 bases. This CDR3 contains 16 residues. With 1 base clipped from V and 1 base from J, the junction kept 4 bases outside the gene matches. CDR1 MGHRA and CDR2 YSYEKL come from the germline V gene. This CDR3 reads CASSQVAGGLQETQYF. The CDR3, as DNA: TGCGCCAGCAGCCAAGTGGCGGGAGGGCTCCAAGAGACCCAGTACTTC.

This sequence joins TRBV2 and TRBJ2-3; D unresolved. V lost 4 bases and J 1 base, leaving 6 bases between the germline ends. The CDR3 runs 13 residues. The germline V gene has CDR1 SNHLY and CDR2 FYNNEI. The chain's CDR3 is CASSGSGTDTQYF. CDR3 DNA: TGTGCCAGCAGTGGGAGCGGCACAGATACGCAGTATTTT.

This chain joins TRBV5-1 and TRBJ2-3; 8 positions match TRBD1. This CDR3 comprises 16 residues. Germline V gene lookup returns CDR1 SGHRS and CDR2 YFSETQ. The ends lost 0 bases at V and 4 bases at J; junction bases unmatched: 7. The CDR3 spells CASSLAGQGLPDTQYF. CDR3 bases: TGCGCCAGCAGCTTGGCCGGACAGGGTCTACCAGATACGCAGTATTTT.

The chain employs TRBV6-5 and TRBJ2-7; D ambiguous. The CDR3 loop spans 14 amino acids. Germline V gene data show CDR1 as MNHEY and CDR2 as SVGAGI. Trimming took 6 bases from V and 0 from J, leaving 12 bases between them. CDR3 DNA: TGTGCCAGCAGCCGCTACTCACCCTCCTACGAGCAGTACTTC. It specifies CASSRYSPSYEQYF.

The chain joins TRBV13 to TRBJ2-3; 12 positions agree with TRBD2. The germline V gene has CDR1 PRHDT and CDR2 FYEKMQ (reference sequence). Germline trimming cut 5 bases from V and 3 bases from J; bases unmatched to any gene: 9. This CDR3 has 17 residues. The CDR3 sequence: CASSLRTSGTGTDTQYF. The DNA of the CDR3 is TGTGCCAGCAGCCTAAGGACTAGCGGGACTGGGACAGATACGCAGTATTTT.

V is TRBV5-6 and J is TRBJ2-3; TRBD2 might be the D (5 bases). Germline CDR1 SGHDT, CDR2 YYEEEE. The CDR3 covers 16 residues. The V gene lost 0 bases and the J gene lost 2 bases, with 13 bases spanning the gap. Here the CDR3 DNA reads TGTGCCAGCAGCTTGGGGGCCGGGATCTCCACAGATACGCAGTATTTT. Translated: CASSLGAGISTDTQYF. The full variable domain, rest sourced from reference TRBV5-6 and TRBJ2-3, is DAGVTQSPTHLIKTRGQQVTLRCSPKSGHDTVSWYQQALGQGPQFIFQYYEEEERQRGNFPDRFSGHQFPNYSSELNVNALLLGDSALYLCASSLGAGISTDTQYFGPGTRLTVL.

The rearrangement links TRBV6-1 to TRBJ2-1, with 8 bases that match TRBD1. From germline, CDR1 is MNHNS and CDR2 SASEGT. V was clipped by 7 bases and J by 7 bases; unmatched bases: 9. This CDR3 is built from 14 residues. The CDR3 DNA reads TGTGCCAGCAAGGGACAGGCTCTTTTGAATGAGCAGTTCTTC. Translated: CASKGQALLNEQFF.

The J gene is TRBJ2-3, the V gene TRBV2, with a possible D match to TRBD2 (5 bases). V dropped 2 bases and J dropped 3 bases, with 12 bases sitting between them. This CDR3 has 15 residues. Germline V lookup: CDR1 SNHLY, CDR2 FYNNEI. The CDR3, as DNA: TGTGCCAGCAGTGAAAGGGAAGCGGTTACAGATACGCAGTATTTT. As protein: CASSEREAVTDTQYF.

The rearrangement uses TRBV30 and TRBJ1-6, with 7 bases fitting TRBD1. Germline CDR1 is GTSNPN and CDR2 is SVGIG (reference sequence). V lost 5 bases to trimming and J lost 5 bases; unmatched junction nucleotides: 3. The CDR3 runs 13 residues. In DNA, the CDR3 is TGTGCCTGGCGGGGACAGAATAATTCACCCCTCCACTTT. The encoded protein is CAWRGQNNSPLHF.

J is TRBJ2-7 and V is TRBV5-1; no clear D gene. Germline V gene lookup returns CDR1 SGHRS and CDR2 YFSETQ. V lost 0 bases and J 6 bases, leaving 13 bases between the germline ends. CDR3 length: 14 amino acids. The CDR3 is CASSLVVGSGEQYF. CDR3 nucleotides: TGCGCCAGCAGCTTGGTCGTCGGCTCGGGCGAGCAGTACTTC.